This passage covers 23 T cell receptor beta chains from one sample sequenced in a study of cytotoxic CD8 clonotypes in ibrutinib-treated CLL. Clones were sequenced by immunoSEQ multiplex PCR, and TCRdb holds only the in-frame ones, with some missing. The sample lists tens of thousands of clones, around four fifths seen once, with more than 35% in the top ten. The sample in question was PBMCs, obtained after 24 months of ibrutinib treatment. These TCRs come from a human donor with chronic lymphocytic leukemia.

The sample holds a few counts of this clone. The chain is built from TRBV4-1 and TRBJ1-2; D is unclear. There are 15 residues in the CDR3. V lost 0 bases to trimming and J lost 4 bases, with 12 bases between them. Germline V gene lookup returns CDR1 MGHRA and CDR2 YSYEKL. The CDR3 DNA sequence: TGCGCCAGCAGCCAAGATCTCACGATATTCTATGGCTACACCTTC. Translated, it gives CASSQDLTIFYGYTF.

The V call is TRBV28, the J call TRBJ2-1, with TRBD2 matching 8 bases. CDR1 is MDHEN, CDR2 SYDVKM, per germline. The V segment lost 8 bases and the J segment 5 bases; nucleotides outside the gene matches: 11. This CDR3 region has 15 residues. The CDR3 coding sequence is TGTGCCAGCTCGAGAGCGGGAGAAGGGGACAATGAGCAGTTCTTC. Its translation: CASSRAGEGDNEQFF.

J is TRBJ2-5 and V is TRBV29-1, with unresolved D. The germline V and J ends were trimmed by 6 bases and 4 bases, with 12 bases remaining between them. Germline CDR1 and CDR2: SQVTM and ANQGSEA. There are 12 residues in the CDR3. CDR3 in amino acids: CSVLIVGETQYF. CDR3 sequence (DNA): TGCAGCGTCCTAATAGTTGGAGAGACCCAGTACTTC.

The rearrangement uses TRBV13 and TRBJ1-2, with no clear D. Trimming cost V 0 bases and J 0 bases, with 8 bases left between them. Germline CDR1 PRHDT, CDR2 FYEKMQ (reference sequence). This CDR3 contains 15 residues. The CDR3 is CASSLGGEANYGYTF. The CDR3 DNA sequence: TGTGCCAGCAGCTTAGGGGGCGAAGCTAACTATGGCTACACCTTC.

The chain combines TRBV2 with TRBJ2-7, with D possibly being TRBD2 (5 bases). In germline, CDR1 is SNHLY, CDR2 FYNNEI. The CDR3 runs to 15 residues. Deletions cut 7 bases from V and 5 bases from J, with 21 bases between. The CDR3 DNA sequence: TGTGCCAGCACTCAGGACTTGGCTACTTGGGACGAGCAGTACTTC. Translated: CASTQDLATWDEQYF.

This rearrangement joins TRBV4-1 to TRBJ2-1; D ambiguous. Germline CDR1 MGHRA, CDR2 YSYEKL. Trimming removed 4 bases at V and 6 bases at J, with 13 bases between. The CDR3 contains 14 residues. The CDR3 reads CASSPDLWGNEQFF. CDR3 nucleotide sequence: TGCGCCAGCAGCCCCGACTTATGGGGCAATGAGCAGTTCTTC.

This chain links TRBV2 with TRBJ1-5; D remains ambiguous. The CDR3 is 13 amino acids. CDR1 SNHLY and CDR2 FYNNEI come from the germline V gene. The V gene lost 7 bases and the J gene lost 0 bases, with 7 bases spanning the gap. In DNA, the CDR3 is TGTGCCAGCAAGGAGCTTAGCAATCAGCCCCAGCATTTT. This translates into CASKELSNQPQHF.

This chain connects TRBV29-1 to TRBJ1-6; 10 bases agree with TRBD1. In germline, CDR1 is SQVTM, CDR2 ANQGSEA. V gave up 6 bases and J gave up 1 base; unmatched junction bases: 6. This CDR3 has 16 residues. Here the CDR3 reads CSVRRQGASYNSPLHF. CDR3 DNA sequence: TGCAGCGTCCGGAGACAGGGGGCGTCCTATAATTCACCCCTCCACTTT.

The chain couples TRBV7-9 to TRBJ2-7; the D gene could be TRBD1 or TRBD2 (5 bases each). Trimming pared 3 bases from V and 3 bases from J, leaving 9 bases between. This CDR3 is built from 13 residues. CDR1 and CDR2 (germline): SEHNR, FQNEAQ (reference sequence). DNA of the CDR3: TGTGCCAGCAGCTTCCGGGACGGCTACGAGCAGTACTTC. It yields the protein CASSFRDGYEQYF.

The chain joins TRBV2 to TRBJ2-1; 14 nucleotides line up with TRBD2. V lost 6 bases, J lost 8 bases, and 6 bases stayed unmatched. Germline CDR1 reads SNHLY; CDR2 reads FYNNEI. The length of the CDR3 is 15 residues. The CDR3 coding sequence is TGTGCCAGCAGCCGACTAGCGGGAGGGGCGTATGAGCAGTTCTTC. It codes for CASSRLAGGAYEQFF. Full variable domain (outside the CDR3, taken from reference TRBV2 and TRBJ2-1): EPEVTQTPSHQVTQMGQEVILRCVPISNHLYFYWYRQILGQKVEFLVSFYNNEISEKSEIFDDQFSVERPDGSNFTLKIRSTKLEDSAMYFCASSRLAGGAYEQFFGPGTRLTVL.

Here the CDR3 reads CAPAAKTAVGGSEAPNEQFF. In nucleotides, the CDR3 is TGCGCGCCAGCAGCCAAAACGGCGGTGGGTGGTAGCGAGGCCCCCAATGAGCAGTTCTTC. The chain carries TRBV4-1 and TRBJ2-1; TRBD2 might be the D (5 bases). The CDR3 spans 20 residues. Germline-derived CDR1 and CDR2 are MGHRA and YSYEKL.

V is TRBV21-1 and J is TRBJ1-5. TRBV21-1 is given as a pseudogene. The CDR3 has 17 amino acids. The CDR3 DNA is TGTGCCAGCAGCAAATACGGGGGGGATTATAGCAATCAGCCCCAGCATTTT. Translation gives CASSKYGGDYSNQPQHF.

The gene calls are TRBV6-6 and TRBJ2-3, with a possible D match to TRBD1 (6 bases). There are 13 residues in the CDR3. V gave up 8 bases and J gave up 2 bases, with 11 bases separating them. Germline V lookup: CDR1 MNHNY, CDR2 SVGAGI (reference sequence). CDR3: CASGDINTDTQYF. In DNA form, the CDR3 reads TGTGCCAGCGGGGACATAAACACAGATACGCAGTATTTT.

The CDR3 here is CASSLLLAGGNEQFF. CDR3 sequence (DNA): TGTGCCAGCAGCTTGTTACTAGCGGGTGGTAATGAGCAGTTCTTC. The chain recombines TRBV5-4 with TRBJ2-1, with 9 bases that match TRBD2. Trimming at V came to 1 base and at J to 7 bases, leaving 6 bases not matched to a gene. Per the germline V gene, CDR1 is SGHNT and CDR2 is YYREEE (reference sequence). The CDR3 spans 15 residues. The full variable domain, completed using reference TRBV5-4 and TRBJ2-1, is ETGVTQSPTHLIKTRGQQVTLRCSSQSGHNTVSWYQQALGQGPQFIFQYYREEENGRGNFPPRFSGLQFPNYSSELNVNALELDDSALYLCASSLLLAGGNEQFFGPGTRLTVL.

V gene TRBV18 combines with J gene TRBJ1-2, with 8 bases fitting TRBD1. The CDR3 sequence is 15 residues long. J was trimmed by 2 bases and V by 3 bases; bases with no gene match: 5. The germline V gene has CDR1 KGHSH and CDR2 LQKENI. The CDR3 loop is CASSPRQGHNYGYTF. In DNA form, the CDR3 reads TGTGCCAGCTCACCCCGACAGGGGCACAACTATGGCTACACCTTC.

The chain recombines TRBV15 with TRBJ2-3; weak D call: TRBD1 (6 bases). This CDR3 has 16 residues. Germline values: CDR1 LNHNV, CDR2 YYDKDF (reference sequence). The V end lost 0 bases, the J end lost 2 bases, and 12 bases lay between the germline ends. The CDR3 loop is CATSRDAGADTDTQYF. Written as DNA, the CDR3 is TGTGCCACCAGCAGAGATGCAGGGGCGGACACAGATACGCAGTATTTT.

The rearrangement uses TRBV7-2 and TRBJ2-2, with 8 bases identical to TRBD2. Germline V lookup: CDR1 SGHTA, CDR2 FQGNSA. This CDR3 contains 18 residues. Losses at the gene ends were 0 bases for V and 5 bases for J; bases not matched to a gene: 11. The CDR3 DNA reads TGTGCCAGCAGCTTAGCGCTTCTAGCGGGCGCCTCAACCGGGGAGCTGTTTTTT. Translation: CASSLALLAGASTGELFF. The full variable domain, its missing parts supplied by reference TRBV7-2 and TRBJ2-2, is GAGVSQSPSNKVTEKGKDVELRCDPISGHTALYWYRQSLGQGLEFLIYFQGNSAPDKSGLPSDRFSAERTGGSVSTLTIQRTQQEDSAVYLCASSLALLAGASTGELFFGEGSRLTVL.

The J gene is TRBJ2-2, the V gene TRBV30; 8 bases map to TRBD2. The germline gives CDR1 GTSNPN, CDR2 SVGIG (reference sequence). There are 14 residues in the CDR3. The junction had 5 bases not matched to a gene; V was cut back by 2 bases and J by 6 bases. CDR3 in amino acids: CAWSKSGSSGELFF. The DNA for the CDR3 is TGTGCCTGGAGTAAAAGCGGGAGTTCCGGGGAGCTGTTTTTT.

In DNA form, the CDR3 reads TGTGCCAGCAGGCACAAGGGCGGCACTAGGTATGGCTACACCTTC. Its translation is CASRHKGGTRYGYTF. This chain joins TRBV28 and TRBJ1-2; D is undetermined. V dropped 6 bases and J dropped 5 bases, with 19 bases sitting between them. From germline, CDR1 is MDHEN and CDR2 SYDVKM. This CDR3 region has 15 residues.

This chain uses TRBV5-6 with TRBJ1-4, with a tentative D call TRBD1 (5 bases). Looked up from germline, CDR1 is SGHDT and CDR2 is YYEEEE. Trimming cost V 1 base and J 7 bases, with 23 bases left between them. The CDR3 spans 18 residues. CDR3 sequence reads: CASSLRGADSLSSEKLFF. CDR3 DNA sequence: TGTGCCAGCAGCTTGAGAGGGGCCGACTCCCTTTCTAGTGAAAAACTGTTTTTT.

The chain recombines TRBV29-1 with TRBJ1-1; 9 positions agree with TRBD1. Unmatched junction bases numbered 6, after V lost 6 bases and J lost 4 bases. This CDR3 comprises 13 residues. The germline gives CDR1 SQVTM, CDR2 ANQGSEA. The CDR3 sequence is CSVPGQGSTEAFF. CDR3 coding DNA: TGCAGCGTGCCGGGACAGGGCTCCACTGAAGCTTTCTTT.

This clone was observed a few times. CDR3 residues: CASSPQGLPYEQYF. The CDR3 coding sequence is TGCGCCAGCAGCCCCCAGGGACTACCTTACGAGCAGTACTTC. The rearrangement links TRBV5-1 to TRBJ2-7; 7 bases line up with TRBD2. CDR1 and CDR2 from the germline V gene are SGHRS and YFSETQ. Trimming cost V 4 bases and J 4 bases; bases outside gene matches: 8. The CDR3 sequence is 14 residues long.

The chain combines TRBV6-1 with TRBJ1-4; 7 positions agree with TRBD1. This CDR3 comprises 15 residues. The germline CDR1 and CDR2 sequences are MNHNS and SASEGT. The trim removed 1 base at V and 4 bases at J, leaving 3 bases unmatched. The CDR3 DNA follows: TGTGCCAGCAGTGAAGAAGGGGGCTATAATGAAAAACTGTTTTTT. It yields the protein CASSEEGGYNEKLFF.